This section outlines one TCR beta chain sequence together with its context. This clonotype turned up a few times. The antigen it recognizes is unknown. The sample holds no much larger clone one base away, and base qualities are not on file. The entry originates in a study of T cell repertoires in cytomegalovirus infection (dated by TCRdb to between 2019 and 2020). Describing the broader study: Because public TCR beta signatures pointed to carriage of CMV infection together with the matching HLA type, the HLA type of each donor mattered for the analysis.

The CDR3 has 16 amino acids, counting the end cysteine and phenylalanine. The CDR3 DNA has 48 bases and is translated from base 1. Trimming at the junction amounts to 2 bases on V and 4 bases on J, and the germline ends lie 17 bases apart. The germline V gene encodes CDR1 MNHEY and CDR2 SMNVEV (reference sequence). The sample was run on an Illumina HiSeq 1500. TCRdb cleaned the public reads at Q25 with fastp, built clones with MiXCR and kept in-frame beta chains. Duplicate CDR3 protein sequences are folded into a single record with the most common DNA and genes. This sample comprises about 740,000 distinct CDR3 sequences, 35% to 45% of them detected only once. The ten largest clones take up 2.8% of the sample. Results and caveats for the whole study, not just this receptor: The ex vivo response was dominated by HLA-C-restricted CMV-specific TCR beta clonotypes, and the single most frequent clonotype in two of eight donors was supplied by these HLA-C-restricted clonotypes. Cumulative frequency of public TCR beta family members discriminated carriers of CMV infection plus the relevant HLA type in this cohort and an independent approximately 360-donor cohort.

Sequencing was carried out using PBMCs. The TCR sequence derives from a human donor in good health (CMV status not recorded). Some clones in this sample may be carry-over from other donors' samples. The V and J genes are TRBV27 and TRBJ1-2; a tentative D call is TRBD1 (5 bases match). The base sequence is TGTGCCAGCAGTTTAGACCCAAGGGGCTCGGTCTATGGCTACACCTTC. Translated, this gives CASSLDPRGSVYGYTF.